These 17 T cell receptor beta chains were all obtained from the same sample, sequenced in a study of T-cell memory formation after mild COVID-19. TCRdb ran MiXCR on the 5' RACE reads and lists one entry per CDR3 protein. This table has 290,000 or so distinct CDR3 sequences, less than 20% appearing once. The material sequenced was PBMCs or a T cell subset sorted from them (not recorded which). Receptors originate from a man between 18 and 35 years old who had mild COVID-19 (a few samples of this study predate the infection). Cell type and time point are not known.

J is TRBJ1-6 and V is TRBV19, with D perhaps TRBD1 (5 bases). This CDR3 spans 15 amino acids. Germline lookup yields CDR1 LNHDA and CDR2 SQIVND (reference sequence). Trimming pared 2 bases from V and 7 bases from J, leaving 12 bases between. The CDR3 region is CASSIRKDKNSPLHF. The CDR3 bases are TGTGCCAGTAGTATAAGGAAGGACAAAAATTCACCCCTCCACTTT.

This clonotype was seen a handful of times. The CDR3 loop reads CASSYQGKMNTEAFF. The CDR3, as DNA: TGCGCCAGCAGCTACCAAGGGAAAATGAACACTGAAGCTTTCTTT. The chain has TRBV5-1 and TRBJ1-1; D call uncertain. Germline V gene lookup returns CDR1 SGHRS and CDR2 YFSETQ. This CDR3 contains 15 residues. The ends were cut back, 3 bases at V and 0 bases at J, with 12 bases in the middle.

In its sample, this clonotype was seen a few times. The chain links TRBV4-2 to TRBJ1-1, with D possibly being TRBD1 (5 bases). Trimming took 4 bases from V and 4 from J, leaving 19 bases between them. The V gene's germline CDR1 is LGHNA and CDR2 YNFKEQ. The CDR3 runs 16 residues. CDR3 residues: CASSPRHQGGTTEAFF. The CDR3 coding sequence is TGTGCCAGCAGCCCGCGACATCAGGGTGGAACCACTGAAGCTTTCTTT.

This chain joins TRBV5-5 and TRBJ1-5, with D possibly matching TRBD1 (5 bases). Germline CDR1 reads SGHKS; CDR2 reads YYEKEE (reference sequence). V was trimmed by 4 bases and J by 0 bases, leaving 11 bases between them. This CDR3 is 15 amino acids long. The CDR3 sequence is CASSQDILSNQPQHF. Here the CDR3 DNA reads TGTGCCAGCAGCCAGGACATCCTTAGCAATCAGCCCCAGCATTTT.

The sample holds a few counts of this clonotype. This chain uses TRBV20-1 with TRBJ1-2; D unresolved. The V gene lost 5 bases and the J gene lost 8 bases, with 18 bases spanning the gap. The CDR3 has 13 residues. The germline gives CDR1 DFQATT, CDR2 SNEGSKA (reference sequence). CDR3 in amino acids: CSASPPGVYGYTF. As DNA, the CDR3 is TGCAGTGCTTCCCCCCCAGGCGTGTACGGCTACACCTTC.

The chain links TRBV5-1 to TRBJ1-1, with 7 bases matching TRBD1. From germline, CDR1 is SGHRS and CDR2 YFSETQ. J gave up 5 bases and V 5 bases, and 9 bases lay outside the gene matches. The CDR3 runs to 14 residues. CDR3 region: CASSPTGEWTEAFF. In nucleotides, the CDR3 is TGCGCCAGCAGTCCTACAGGGGAGTGGACTGAAGCTTTCTTT.

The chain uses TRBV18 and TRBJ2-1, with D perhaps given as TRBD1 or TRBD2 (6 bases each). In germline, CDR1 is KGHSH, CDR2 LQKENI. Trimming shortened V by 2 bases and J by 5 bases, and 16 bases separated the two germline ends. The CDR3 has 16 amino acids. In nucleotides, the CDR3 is TGTGCCAGCTCACCAATTGGGGGGCGTCAAAACAATGAGCAGTTCTTC. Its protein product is CASSPIGGRQNNEQFF.

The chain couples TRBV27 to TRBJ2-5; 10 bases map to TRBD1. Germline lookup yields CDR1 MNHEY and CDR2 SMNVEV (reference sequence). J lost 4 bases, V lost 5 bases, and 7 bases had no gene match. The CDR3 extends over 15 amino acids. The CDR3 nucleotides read TGTGCCAGCAGTATCTCGACAGGGGGCGTAGAGACCCAGTACTTC. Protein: CASSISTGGVETQYF.

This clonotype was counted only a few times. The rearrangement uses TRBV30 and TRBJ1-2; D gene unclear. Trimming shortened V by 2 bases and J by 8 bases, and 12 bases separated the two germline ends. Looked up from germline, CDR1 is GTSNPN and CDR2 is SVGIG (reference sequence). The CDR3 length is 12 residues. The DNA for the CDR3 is TGTGCCTGGAGTAGGATATTCGGGGGCTACACCTTC. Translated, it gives CAWSRIFGGYTF. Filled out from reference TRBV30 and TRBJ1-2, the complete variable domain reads SQTIHQWPATLVQPVGSPLSLECTVEGTSNPNLYWYRQAAGRGLQLLFYSVGIGQISSEVPQNLSASRPQDRQFILSSKKLLLSDSGFYLCAWSRIFGGYTFGSGTRLTVV.

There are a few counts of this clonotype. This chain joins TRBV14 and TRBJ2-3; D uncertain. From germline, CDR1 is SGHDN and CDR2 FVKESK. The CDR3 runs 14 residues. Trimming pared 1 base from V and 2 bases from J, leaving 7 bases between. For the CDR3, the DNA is TGTGCCAGCAGCCAAGTTTGGAACACAGATACGCAGTATTTT. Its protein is CASSQVWNTDTQYF.

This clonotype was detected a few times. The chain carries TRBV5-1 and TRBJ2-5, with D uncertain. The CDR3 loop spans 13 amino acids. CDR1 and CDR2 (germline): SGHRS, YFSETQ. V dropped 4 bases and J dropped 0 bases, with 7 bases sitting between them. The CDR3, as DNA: TGCGCCAGCAGCGACCTTTACCAAGAGACCCAGTACTTC. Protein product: CASSDLYQETQYF.

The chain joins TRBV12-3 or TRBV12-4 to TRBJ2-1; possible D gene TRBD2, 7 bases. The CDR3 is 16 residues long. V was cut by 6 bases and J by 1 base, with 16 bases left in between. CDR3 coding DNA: TGTGCCAGCAGCCCTAGGGGGGGTGAATCCTACAATGAGCAGTTCTTC. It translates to CASSPRGGESYNEQFF.

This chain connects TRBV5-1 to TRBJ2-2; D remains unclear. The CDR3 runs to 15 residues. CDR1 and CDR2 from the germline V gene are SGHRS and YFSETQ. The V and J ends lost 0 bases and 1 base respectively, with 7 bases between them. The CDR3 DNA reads TGCGCCAGCAGCTTGGACAAGGGGAACACCGGGGAGCTGTTTTTT. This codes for CASSLDKGNTGELFF. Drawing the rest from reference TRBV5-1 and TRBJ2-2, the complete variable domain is KAGVTQTPRYLIKTRGQQVTLSCSPISGHRSVSWYQQTPGQGLQFLFEYFSETQRNKGNFPGRFSGRQFSNSRSEMNVSTLELGDSALYLCASSLDKGNTGELFFGEGSRLTVL.

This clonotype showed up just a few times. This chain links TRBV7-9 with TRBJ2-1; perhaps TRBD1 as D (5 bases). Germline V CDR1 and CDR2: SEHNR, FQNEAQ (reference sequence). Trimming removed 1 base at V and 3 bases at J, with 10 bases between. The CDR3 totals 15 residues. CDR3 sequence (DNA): TGTGCCAGCAGCTTAGATCCAGGGAACTACAATGAGCAGTTCTTC. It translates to CASSLDPGNYNEQFF.

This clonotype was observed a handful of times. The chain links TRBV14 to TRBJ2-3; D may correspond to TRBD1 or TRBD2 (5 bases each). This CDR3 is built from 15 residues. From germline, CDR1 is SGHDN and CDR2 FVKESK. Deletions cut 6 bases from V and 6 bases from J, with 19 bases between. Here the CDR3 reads CASSPRDPRTDTQYF. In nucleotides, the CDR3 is TGTGCCAGCAGTCCCCGGGACCCTCGGACGGATACGCAGTATTTT.

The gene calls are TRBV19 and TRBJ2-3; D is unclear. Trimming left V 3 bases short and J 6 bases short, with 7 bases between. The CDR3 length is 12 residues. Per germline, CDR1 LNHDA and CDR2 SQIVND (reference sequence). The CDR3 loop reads CASSMLADTQYF. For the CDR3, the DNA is TGTGCCAGTAGTATGTTGGCCGATACGCAGTATTTT.

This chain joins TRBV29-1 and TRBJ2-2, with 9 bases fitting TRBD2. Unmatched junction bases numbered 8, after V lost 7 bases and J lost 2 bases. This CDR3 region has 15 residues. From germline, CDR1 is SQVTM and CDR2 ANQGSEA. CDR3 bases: TGCAGCGCCGTGGGCCTAGCGGGAAACACCGGGGAGCTGTTTTTT. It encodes CSAVGLAGNTGELFF.